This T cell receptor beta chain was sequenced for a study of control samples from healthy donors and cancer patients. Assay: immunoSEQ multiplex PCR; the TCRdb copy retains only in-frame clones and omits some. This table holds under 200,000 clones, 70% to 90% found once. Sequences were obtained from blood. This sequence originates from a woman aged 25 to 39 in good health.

The DNA of the CDR3 is TGTGCCAGCAGCCAAGGTCCCAGGCGGGATGATGGCTACACCTTC. It is translated as CASSQGPRRDDGYTF. The chain couples TRBV7-9 to TRBJ1-2; D gene ambiguous. Germline V gives CDR1 SEHNR, CDR2 FQNEAQ (reference sequence). The CDR3 sequence is 15 residues long. V shed 5 bases and J shed 6 bases, with 19 bases lying between them.